This TCR beta chain is drawn from a study of Ad26.COV2.S vaccination and SARS-CoV-2 variants. This CDR3 has 14 amino acids. The V gene lost 4 bases and the J gene lost 5 bases, with 14 bases spanning the gap. Germline CDR1 LGHNT, CDR2 FRNRAP. Treatment given: some 20 received Ad26.COV2.S at low or high dose, single or two shots; about 5 received placebo; per-sample allocation not given. Sampling happened 63 days after the first vaccine or placebo injection. Participants' vaccine, an Ad26 vector, delivered Wuhan-strain SARS-CoV-2 spike. The table came from immunoSEQ multiplex PCR; TCRdb's copy has only in-frame clones and leaves some out. The sample lists about 400,000 clones, around 91% occurring once. With regard to this clone: Its antigen is still unknown.

Study findings and constraints: Substantial breadth was reportedly displayed by spike-specific CD8+ and CD4+ T cell responses after vaccination.

The chain joins TRBV12-5 to TRBJ1-1; the D gene is possibly TRBD1 (5 bases). The clonotype comes from a person aged 18-65 years who received the Ad26.COV2.S COVID-19 vaccine or a placebo. The sample in question was peripheral blood, obtained in a trial of Ad26.COV2.S vaccine versus placebo. The CDR3 DNA follows: TGTGCTAGTGGTTGGGACGGAGAACAAACTGAAGCTTTCTTT. Translating it yields CASGWDGEQTEAFF.